Shown below are 21 T cell receptor beta chains from a single sample sequenced in a study of cytomegalovirus exposure and HLA in healthy donors. The protocol was immunoSEQ multiplex PCR, while the TCRdb copy is restricted to in-frame clones and leaves out a portion. The sample records 130,000 to 150,000 clones, roughly 91% being singletons. Sequenced: PBMCs. All receptors come from a woman aged 18-29 years in good health and CMV-seropositive.

J is TRBJ2-1 and V is TRBV7-2; tentatively, D is TRBD2 (6 bases). Germline lookup yields CDR1 SGHTA and CDR2 FQGNSA. Trimming left V 1 base short and J 4 bases short, with 11 bases between. There are 15 residues in the CDR3. The DNA for the CDR3 is TGTGCCAGCAGCTTAGTGGAGGGCGCTTACAATGAGCAGTTCTTC. Protein sequence: CASSLVEGAYNEQFF.

The rearrangement joins TRBV7-9 to TRBJ2-3; 10 bases fit TRBD2. CDR3 length equals 15 residues. V was pared by 8 bases and J by 2 bases, with 7 bases of the junction left unmatched. Per the germline V gene, CDR1 is SEHNR and CDR2 is FQNEAQ (reference sequence). The CDR3 DNA reads as TGTGCCAGCGGTAGACTAGCGGGCTTCACAGATACGCAGTATTTT. The encoded protein is CASGRLAGFTDTQYF.

This clone was observed a single time. The chain employs TRBV11-2 and TRBJ2-7; 8 positions match TRBD2. Trimming took 0 bases from V and 2 from J; bases not matched to a gene: 9. This CDR3 is built from 17 residues. The germline V gene has CDR1 SGHAT and CDR2 FQNNGV. The CDR3 region is CASSLDSGLAGPYEQYF. The CDR3 coding sequence is TGTGCCAGCAGCTTAGATTCGGGGTTAGCGGGGCCCTACGAGCAGTACTTC.

The chain is built from TRBV11-3 and TRBJ2-1, with a tentative D call TRBD1 (6 bases). The CDR3 is made up of 16 amino acids. With 4 bases removed from V and 4 bases from J, the gap between germline ends came to 17 bases. Germline V gene lookup returns CDR1 SGHNT and CDR2 YENEEA. This CDR3 reads CASSSAGESVYNEQFF. CDR3 DNA: TGTGCCAGCAGCTCGGCAGGGGAGTCGGTATACAATGAGCAGTTCTTC.

V and J are TRBV5-1 and TRBJ1-1; a weak D match, TRBD1 (5 bases). There are 14 residues in the CDR3. Germline lookup yields CDR1 SGHRS and CDR2 YFSETQ. Trimming took 4 bases from V and 1 from J, leaving 11 bases between them. DNA of the CDR3: TGCGCCAGCAGCCCGTCGACAGCGAACACTGAAGCTTTCTTT. Amino acid sequence: CASSPSTANTEAFF.

The genes are TRBV4-3 and TRBJ2-7; no firm D call. Trimming removed 1 base at V and 7 bases at J, with 8 bases between. The CDR3 totals 12 residues. CDR1 LGHNA and CDR2 YSLEER come from the germline V gene. CDR3 in amino acids: CASSQAGREQYF. As DNA, the CDR3 is TGCGCCAGCAGCCAAGCTGGTCGGGAGCAGTACTTC.

This clone was seen just once. V gene TRBV6-5 combines with J gene TRBJ2-7, with TRBD2 as a possible D gene (6 bases). Germline V gene data show CDR1 as MNHEY and CDR2 as SVGAGI. V dropped 6 bases and J dropped 0 bases, with 15 bases sitting between them. This CDR3 has 15 amino acids. DNA of the CDR3: TGTGCCAGCAGCCGCGGACTATCCAGCTCCTACGAGCAGTACTTC. It translates to CASSRGLSSSYEQYF.

This chain joins TRBV5-4 and TRBJ2-1; 15 bases line up with TRBD2. Looked up from germline, CDR1 is SGHNT and CDR2 is YYREEE (reference sequence). V was pared by 4 bases and J by 4 bases, with 6 bases of the junction left unmatched. This CDR3 has 17 residues. The DNA for the CDR3 is TGTGCCAGCAGCGCTGGGACTAGCGGGAGGTTATACAATGAGCAGTTCTTC. Its protein product is CASSAGTSGRLYNEQFF.

The chain has TRBV27 and TRBJ2-3, with 7 bases aligning to TRBD2. The CDR3 loop spans 19 amino acids. CDR1 MNHEY and CDR2 SMNVEV come from the germline V gene (reference sequence). After removal of 5 bases from V and 0 bases from J, the junction contained 17 bases not matched to a gene. The CDR3: CASSAIGAGVGRSTDTQYF. CDR3 nucleotide sequence: TGTGCCAGCAGTGCCATAGGGGCGGGAGTGGGGCGAAGCACAGATACGCAGTATTTT.

The V and J genes are TRBV5-1 and TRBJ2-7; TRBD1 might be the D (6 bases). The CDR3 runs 12 residues. CDR1 and CDR2 (germline): SGHRS, YFSETQ. Trimming stripped 4 bases from V and 4 bases from J, with 9 bases between. The CDR3 here is CASSPRGYEQYF. Written as DNA, the CDR3 is TGCGCCAGCAGCCCCAGGGGATACGAGCAGTACTTC. The variable domain in full, with the rest retrieved from reference TRBV5-1 and TRBJ2-7, is KAGVTQTPRYLIKTRGQQVTLSCSPISGHRSVSWYQQTPGQGLQFLFEYFSETQRNKGNFPGRFSGRQFSNSRSEMNVSTLELGDSALYLCASSPRGYEQYFGPGTRLTVT.

This chain links TRBV6-5 with TRBJ2-5, with D unclear. Trimming left V 7 bases short and J 5 bases short, with 8 bases between. This CDR3 has 11 residues. The germline V gene encodes CDR1 MNHEY and CDR2 SVGAGI. CDR3 nucleotide sequence: TGTGCCAGCATGAGGTCTGAGACCCAGTACTTC. Amino acid sequence: CASMRSETQYF.

The chain recombines TRBV4-1 with TRBJ2-3, with 9 bases aligning to TRBD2. The V and J ends lost 5 bases and 4 bases, in that order; junction bases with no gene match: 10. The CDR3 extends over 16 amino acids. Germline values: CDR1 MGHRA, CDR2 YSYEKL. The CDR3 DNA follows: TGCGCCAGCAGCGAAAGCTTAGCGGGAGAGGCAGATACGCAGTATTTT. As protein: CASSESLAGEADTQYF.

This clone showed up just once. The chain recombines TRBV5-1 with TRBJ2-2; 7 bases agree with TRBD1. V shed 4 bases and J 1 base; nucleotides not matched to a gene: 10. The CDR3 is made up of 17 amino acids. Germline CDR1 SGHRS, CDR2 YFSETQ. The CDR3 is CASSRSFRDRNTGELFF. The CDR3 nucleotides read TGCGCCAGCAGCCGATCTTTCCGGGACAGGAACACCGGGGAGCTGTTTTTT.

The gene calls are TRBV28 and TRBJ2-7; D may be TRBD2 (7 bases). Germline V gives CDR1 MDHEN, CDR2 SYDVKM. The CDR3 consists of 12 residues. The V end lost 5 bases, the J end lost 5 bases, and 10 bases lay between the germline ends. The CDR3 reads CASSGGGDEQYF. CDR3 DNA sequence: TGTGCCAGCAGTGGGGGGGGCGACGAGCAGTACTTC.

This sequence joins TRBV6-5 and TRBJ2-1; 11 bases match TRBD2. CDR1 and CDR2 (germline): MNHEY, SVGAGI. The V gene end was trimmed by 7 bases and the J gene end by 7 bases; junction bases not matched to a gene: 9. There are 15 residues in the CDR3. This CDR3 reads CASNPLTSGMNEQFF. DNA for the CDR3: TGTGCCAGCAATCCGTTGACTAGCGGGATGAATGAGCAGTTCTTC.

The gene calls are TRBV4-2 and TRBJ2-7; 10 bases map to TRBD2. CDR1 and CDR2 (germline): LGHNA, YNFKEQ. The CDR3 runs 14 residues. J lost 4 bases, V lost 3 bases, and 3 bases had no gene match. The CDR3 region has the DNA TGTGCCAGCAGCCACCCTAGCGGGAGTTACGAGCAGTACTTC. It specifies CASSHPSGSYEQYF.

The rearrangement joins TRBV29-1 to TRBJ2-4, with D possibly being TRBD2 (6 bases). This CDR3 region has 13 residues. Germline CDR1 is SQVTM and CDR2 is ANQGSEA. Trimming shortened V by 4 bases and J by 3 bases, and 10 bases separated the two germline ends. The CDR3 spells CSVVVGGKNIQYF. CDR3 bases: TGCAGCGTTGTCGTGGGAGGCAAAAACATTCAGTACTTC.

Comments on this clone: At one boundary the junction diverges from the germline segment, which might be a read error. The chain uses TRBV19 and TRBJ1-2; 10 bases line up with TRBD1. Per the germline V gene, CDR1 is LNHDA and CDR2 is SQIVND (reference sequence). The CDR3 loop spans 15 amino acids. CDR3 DNA sequence: TGTGCCAGTAGGATAGGGACAGGGGACTCTTATGGCTACACCTTC. Translated: CASRIGTGDSYGYTF.

This clone showed up just once. This sequence joins TRBV21-1 and TRBJ2-3; the DNA was not used to check the table's D call, TRBD1. TRBV21-1 is given as a pseudogene. The CDR3 is 14 residues long. The CDR3 spells CASSKEGKQDTQYF. DNA of the CDR3: TGTGCCAGCAGCAAAGAGGGGAAGCAAGATACGCAGTATTTT.

This chain connects TRBV7-3 to TRBJ2-5; weak D call: TRBD1 (6 bases). V was trimmed by 1 base and J by 2 bases, leaving 8 bases between them. The CDR3 totals 14 residues. From germline, CDR1 is SGHTA and CDR2 FQGTGA. CDR3 DNA sequence: TGTGCCAGCAGCTTAATAGGGGGACAAGAGACCCAGTACTTC. Encoded protein: CASSLIGGQETQYF.

This clone was seen more than once but under ten times. This rearrangement joins TRBV10-3 to TRBJ1-5; 8 bases agree with TRBD1. V shed 2 bases, J shed 6 bases, and the junction held 9 bases outside the gene matches. Germline values: CDR1 ENHRY, CDR2 SYGVKD. The CDR3 totals 16 residues. CDR3 region: CAISEIEATGAQPQHF. In DNA form, the CDR3 reads TGTGCCATCAGTGAGATTGAGGCGACAGGGGCTCAGCCCCAGCATTTT.